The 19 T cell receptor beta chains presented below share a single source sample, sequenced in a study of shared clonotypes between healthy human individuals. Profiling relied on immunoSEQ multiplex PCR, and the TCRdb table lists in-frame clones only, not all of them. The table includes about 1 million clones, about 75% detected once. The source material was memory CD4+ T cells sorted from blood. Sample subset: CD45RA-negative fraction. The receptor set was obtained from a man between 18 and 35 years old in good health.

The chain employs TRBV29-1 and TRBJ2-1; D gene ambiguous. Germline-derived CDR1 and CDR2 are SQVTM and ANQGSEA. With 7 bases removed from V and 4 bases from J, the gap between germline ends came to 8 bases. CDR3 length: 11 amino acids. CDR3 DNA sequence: TGCAGCGCCTCCCATTACAATGAGCAGTTCTTC. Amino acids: CSASHYNEQFF.

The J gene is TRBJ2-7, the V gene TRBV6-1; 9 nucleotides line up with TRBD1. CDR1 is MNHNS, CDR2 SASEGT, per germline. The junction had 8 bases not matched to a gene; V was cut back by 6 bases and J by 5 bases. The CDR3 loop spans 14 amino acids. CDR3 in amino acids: CASSVGTGSHEQYF. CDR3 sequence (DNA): TGTGCCAGCAGCGTCGGGACAGGGTCTCACGAGCAGTACTTC.

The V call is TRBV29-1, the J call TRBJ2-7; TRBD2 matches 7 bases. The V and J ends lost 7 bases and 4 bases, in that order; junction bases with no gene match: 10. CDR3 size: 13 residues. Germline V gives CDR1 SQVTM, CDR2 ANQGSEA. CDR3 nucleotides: TGCAGCGCCCGCCCCCCGGGGGGTTACGAGCAGTACTTC. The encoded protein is CSARPPGGYEQYF.

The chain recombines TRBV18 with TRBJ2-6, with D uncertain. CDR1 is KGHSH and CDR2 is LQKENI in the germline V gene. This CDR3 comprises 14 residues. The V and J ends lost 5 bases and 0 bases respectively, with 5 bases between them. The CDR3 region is CASSKYSGANVLTF. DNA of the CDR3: TGTGCCAGCTCAAAGTACTCTGGGGCCAACGTCCTGACTTTC.

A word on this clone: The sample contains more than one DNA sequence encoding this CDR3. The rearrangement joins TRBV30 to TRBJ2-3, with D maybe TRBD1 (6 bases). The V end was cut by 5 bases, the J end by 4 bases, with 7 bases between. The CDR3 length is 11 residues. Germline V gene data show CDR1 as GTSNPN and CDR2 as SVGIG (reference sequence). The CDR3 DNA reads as TGTGCCTGGTCAGGGGCAGATACGCAGTATTTT. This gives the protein CAWSGADTQYF.

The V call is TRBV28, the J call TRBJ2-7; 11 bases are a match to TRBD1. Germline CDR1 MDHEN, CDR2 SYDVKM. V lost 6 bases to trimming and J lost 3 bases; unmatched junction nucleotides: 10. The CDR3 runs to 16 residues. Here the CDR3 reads CASSPTGQGAIYEQYF. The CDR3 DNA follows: TGTGCCAGCAGCCCTACCGGACAGGGGGCTATCTACGAGCAGTACTTC. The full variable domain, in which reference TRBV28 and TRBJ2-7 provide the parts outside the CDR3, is DVKVTQSSRYLVKRTGEKVFLECVQDMDHENMFWYRQDPGLGLRLIYFSYDVKMKEKGDIPEGYSVSREKKERFSLILESASTNQTSMYLCASSPTGQGAIYEQYFGPGTRLTVT.

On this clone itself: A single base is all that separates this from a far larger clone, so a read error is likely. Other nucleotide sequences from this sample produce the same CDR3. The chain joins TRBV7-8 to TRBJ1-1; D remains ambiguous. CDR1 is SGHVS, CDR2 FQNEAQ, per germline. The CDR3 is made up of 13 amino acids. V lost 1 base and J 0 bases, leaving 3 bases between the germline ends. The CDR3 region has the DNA TGTGCCAGCAGCTTAGGCATGAACACTGAAGCTTTCTTT. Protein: CASSLGMNTEAFF.

In nucleotides, the CDR3 is TGTGCCAGCAGCCGCCGGGACCGGATGGGGGAGCAGTACTTC. Protein product: CASSRRDRMGEQYF. This chain links TRBV5-6 with TRBJ2-7; D possibly matches TRBD1 or TRBD2 (5 bases each). V lost 4 bases, J lost 7 bases, and 18 bases lay in between. Germline V gene lookup returns CDR1 SGHDT and CDR2 YYEEEE. The CDR3 totals 14 residues.

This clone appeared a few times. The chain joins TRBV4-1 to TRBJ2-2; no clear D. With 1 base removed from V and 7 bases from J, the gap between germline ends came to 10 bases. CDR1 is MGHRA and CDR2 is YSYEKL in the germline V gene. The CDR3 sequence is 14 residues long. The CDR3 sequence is CASSQGDRNGELFF. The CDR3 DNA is TGCGCCAGCAGCCAAGGGGATAGGAACGGGGAGCTGTTTTTT.

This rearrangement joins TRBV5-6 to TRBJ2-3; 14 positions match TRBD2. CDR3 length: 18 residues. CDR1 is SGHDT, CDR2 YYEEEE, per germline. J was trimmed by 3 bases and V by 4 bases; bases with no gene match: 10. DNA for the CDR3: TGTGCCAGCAGCCCAGGGACTAGCGGGAGACAGTTAACAGATACGCAGTATTTT. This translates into CASSPGTSGRQLTDTQYF.

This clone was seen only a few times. For the CDR3, the DNA is TGTGCCAGCAGCTTGGCCGGGACTCCTCCCTACGAGCAGTACTTC. The encoded protein is CASSLAGTPPYEQYF. The genes are TRBV5-4 and TRBJ2-7; TRBD2 is a possible D gene (6 bases). This CDR3 comprises 15 residues. Germline CDR1 and CDR2: SGHNT and YYREEE (reference sequence). The V gene lost 0 bases and the J gene lost 2 bases, with 12 bases spanning the gap.

CDR3 sequence reads: CASTLQGVFRTGELFF. The DNA of the CDR3 is TGTGCCAGCACTCTCCAAGGGGTATTTCGCACCGGGGAGCTGTTTTTT. The chain links TRBV28 to TRBJ2-2; a possible D gene is TRBD1 (5 bases). V was shortened by 7 bases and J by 4 bases, with 19 bases between the two germline ends. The CDR3 sequence is 16 residues long. CDR1 MDHEN and CDR2 SYDVKM come from the germline V gene.

CDR3 protein: CASSPMVTEAFF. The CDR3 nucleotides read TGTGCCAGCAGCCCCATGGTGACTGAAGCTTTCTTT. J is TRBJ1-1 and V is TRBV7-9; unclear D gene. Between the trimmed V and J ends, which lost 5 bases and 5 bases, there was a span of 9 bases. Germline lookup yields CDR1 SEHNR and CDR2 FQNEAQ (reference sequence). The CDR3 length is 12 residues.

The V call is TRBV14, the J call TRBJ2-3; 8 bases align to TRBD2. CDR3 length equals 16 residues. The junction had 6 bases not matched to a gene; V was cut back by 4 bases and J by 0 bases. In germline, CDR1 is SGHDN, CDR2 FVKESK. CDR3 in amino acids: CASSPSGGRSTDTQYF. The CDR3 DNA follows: TGTGCCAGCAGCCCTTCGGGGGGGCGGAGCACAGATACGCAGTATTTT.

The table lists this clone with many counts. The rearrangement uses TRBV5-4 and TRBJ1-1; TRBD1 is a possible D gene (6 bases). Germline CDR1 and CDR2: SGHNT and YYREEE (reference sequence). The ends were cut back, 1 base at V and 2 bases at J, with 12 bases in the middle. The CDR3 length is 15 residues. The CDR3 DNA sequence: TGTGCCAGCAGCTTGAATGGGGGCCGTAACACTGAAGCTTTCTTT. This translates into CASSLNGGRNTEAFF.

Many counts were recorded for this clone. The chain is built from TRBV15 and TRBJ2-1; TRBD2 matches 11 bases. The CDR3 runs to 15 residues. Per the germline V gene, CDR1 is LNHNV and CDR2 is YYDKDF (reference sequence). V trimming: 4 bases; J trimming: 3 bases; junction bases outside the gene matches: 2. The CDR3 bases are TGTGCCACCAGCACTAGCGGGGGGTTCTACAATGAGCAGTTCTTC. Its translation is CATSTSGGFYNEQFF.

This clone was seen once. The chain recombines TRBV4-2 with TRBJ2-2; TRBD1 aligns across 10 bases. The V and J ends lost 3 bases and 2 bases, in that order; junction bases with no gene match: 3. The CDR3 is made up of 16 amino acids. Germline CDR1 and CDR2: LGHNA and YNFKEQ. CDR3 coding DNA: TGTGCCAGCAGCCAGGGACAGGGGAAAAACACCGGGGAGCTGTTTTTT. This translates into CASSQGQGKNTGELFF.

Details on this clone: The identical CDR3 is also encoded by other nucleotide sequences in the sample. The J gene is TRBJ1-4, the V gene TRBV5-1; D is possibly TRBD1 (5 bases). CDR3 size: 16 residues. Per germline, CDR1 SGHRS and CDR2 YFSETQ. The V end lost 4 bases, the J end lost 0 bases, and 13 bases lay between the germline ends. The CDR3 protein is CASSPLGGTTNEKLFF. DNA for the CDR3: TGCGCCAGCAGCCCCCTCGGGGGAACAACTAATGAAAAACTGTTTTTT. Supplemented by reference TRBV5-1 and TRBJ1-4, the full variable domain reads KAGVTQTPRYLIKTRGQQVTLSCSPISGHRSVSWYQQTPGQGLQFLFEYFSETQRNKGNFPGRFSGRQFSNSRSEMNVSTLELGDSALYLCASSPLGGTTNEKLFFGSGTQLSVL.

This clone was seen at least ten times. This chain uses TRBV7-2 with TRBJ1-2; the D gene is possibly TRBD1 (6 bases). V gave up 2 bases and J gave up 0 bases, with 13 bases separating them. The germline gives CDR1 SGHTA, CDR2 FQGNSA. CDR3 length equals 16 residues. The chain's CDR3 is CASSLSATGTNYGYTF. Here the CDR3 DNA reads TGTGCCAGCAGCTTAAGTGCAACAGGGACTAACTATGGCTACACCTTC.